Following are 21 T cell receptor beta chains from one sample sequenced in a study of OX40 agonist ivuxolimab in advanced cancers. Produced via immunoSEQ multiplex PCR; TCRdb's table is partial and in-frame only. The sample records more than 100,000 clones, around nine tenths being singletons. The material was CD4+ or CD8+ T cells sorted from blood, obtained in a trial of the OX40 agonist ivuxolimab. Receptor source: an adult with an advanced solid tumor such as melanoma, head and neck, liver or kidney cancer.

The chain uses TRBV19 and TRBJ2-4; a weak D match, TRBD2 (6 bases). V was shortened by 3 bases and J by 6 bases, with 12 bases between the two germline ends. CDR1 LNHDA and CDR2 SQIVND come from the germline V gene (reference sequence). The CDR3 extends over 14 amino acids. This CDR3 reads CASSISGTANIQYF. The CDR3 DNA follows: TGTGCCAGTAGTATTTCTGGGACTGCAAACATTCAGTACTTC.

This sequence joins TRBV28 and TRBJ2-5, with D tentatively TRBD2 (6 bases). The CDR3 has 13 amino acids. CDR1 and CDR2 (germline): MDHEN, SYDVKM. With 11 bases removed from V and 5 bases from J, the gap between germline ends came to 18 bases. This chain's CDR3 is CAASGVARETQYF. DNA for the CDR3: TGTGCCGCCTCGGGGGTTGCGAGGGAGACCCAGTACTTC.

The V and J genes are TRBV12-5 and TRBJ2-3, with a tentative D call TRBD2 (6 bases). V dropped 5 bases and J dropped 2 bases, with 11 bases sitting between them. The V gene's germline CDR1 is LGHNT and CDR2 FRNRAP. This CDR3 contains 14 residues. CDR3 DNA sequence: TGTGCTAGTGGTCTGGGACTTATCACAGATACGCAGTATTTT. It specifies CASGLGLITDTQYF.

The V gene is TRBV21-1, the J gene TRBJ2-7; the table assigns TRBD1, which was not confirmed against the DNA. TRBV21-1 is reported as a pseudogene. The CDR3 contains 15 residues. The CDR3 protein is CASRTPPGQIYEQYF. DNA for the CDR3: TGTGCCAGCAGGACCCCCCCGGGACAGATCTACGAGCAGTACTTC.

V usage is TRBV19 and J usage is TRBJ2-2, with 10 bases lining up with TRBD2. The V and J ends lost 5 bases and 3 bases, in that order; junction bases with no gene match: 6. The CDR3 length is 16 residues. The V gene's germline CDR1 is LNHDA and CDR2 SQIVND (reference sequence). The CDR3 DNA reads as TGTGCCAGTAGTTCCAGGACTAGCGGCCACACCGGGGAGCTGTTTTTT. Residues: CASSSRTSGHTGELFF. Looking up the rest from reference TRBV19 and TRBJ2-2 gives the full variable domain: DGGITQSPKYLFRKEGQNVTLSCEQNLNHDAMYWYRQDPGQGLRLIYYSQIVNDFQKGDIAEGYSVSREKKESFPLTVTSAQKNPTAFYLCASSSRTSGHTGELFFGEGSRLTVL.

This chain connects TRBV9 to TRBJ1-1; D uncertain. Looked up from germline, CDR1 is SGDLS and CDR2 is YYNGEE. V gave up 4 bases and J gave up 4 bases, with 14 bases separating them. The CDR3 length is 14 residues. CDR3 loop: CASSIGVSGTEAFF. In DNA, the CDR3 is TGTGCCAGCAGCATCGGGGTATCTGGCACTGAAGCTTTCTTT.

The chain has TRBV28 and TRBJ2-5; 11 nucleotides align to TRBD1. The junction had 7 bases not matched to a gene; V was cut back by 5 bases and J by 5 bases. The CDR3 runs to 15 residues. Germline V gene sequence: CDR1 MDHEN, CDR2 SYDVKM. In DNA, the CDR3 is TGTGCCAGCAGTCCCAGGACAGGGGGCGGGGAGACCCAGTACTTC. It specifies CASSPRTGGGETQYF.

This chain uses TRBV5-1 with TRBJ2-7, with 8 bases aligning to TRBD2. This CDR3 has 15 amino acids. Germline CDR1 and CDR2: SGHRS and YFSETQ. The ends lost 3 bases at V and 7 bases at J; junction bases unmatched: 12. The CDR3 is CASSWDLAGGPEQYF. Here the CDR3 DNA reads TGCGCCAGCAGCTGGGACTTGGCGGGAGGCCCTGAGCAGTACTTC.

V gene TRBV28 combines with J gene TRBJ2-5, with TRBD1 matching 10 bases. V lost 4 bases and J lost 9; bases outside the gene matches: 11. Germline values: CDR1 MDHEN, CDR2 SYDVKM. The CDR3 extends over 15 amino acids. The DNA of the CDR3 is TGTGCCAGCAGTTCAAGCGGGACAGGGGTGGTGCCCCAGTACTTC. Its protein is CASSSSGTGVVPQYF.

The rearrangement joins TRBV7-2 to TRBJ1-5; possible D gene TRBD1, 5 bases. The CDR3 extends over 19 amino acids. CDR1 and CDR2 from the germline V gene are SGHTA and FQGNSA. V gave up 1 base and J gave up 3 bases, with 22 bases separating them. CDR3 sequence: CASSLESGAAAFINQPQHF. CDR3 in DNA: TGTGCCAGCAGCTTAGAGTCCGGGGCGGCCGCCTTTATCAATCAGCCCCAGCATTTT.

The chain employs TRBV11-3 and TRBJ2-5, with TRBD2 matching 13 bases. V dropped 5 bases and J dropped 5; count of bases not matched to a gene: 2. The CDR3 length is 14 residues. The germline gives CDR1 SGHNT, CDR2 YENEEA. The CDR3 here is CASSRTSGSETQYF. In DNA, the CDR3 is TGTGCCAGCAGCCGGACTAGCGGGAGTGAGACCCAGTACTTC.

This chain uses TRBV27 with TRBJ1-1, with 9 nucleotides matching TRBD1. The CDR3 loop spans 15 amino acids. The V gene's germline CDR1 is MNHEY and CDR2 SMNVEV (reference sequence). V lost 6 bases to trimming and J lost 1 base; unmatched junction nucleotides: 6. CDR3 DNA: TGTGCCAGCAGAGAGGGGACAGGGAGGAACACTGAAGCTTTCTTT. Encoded protein: CASREGTGRNTEAFF.

The chain carries TRBV5-1 and TRBJ1-1; 8 nucleotides line up with TRBD1. The V gene's germline CDR1 is SGHRS and CDR2 YFSETQ. Germline trimming cut 0 bases from V and 2 bases from J; bases unmatched to any gene: 3. The CDR3 loop spans 15 amino acids. As DNA, the CDR3 is TGCGCCAGCAGCTTGGATCCAGGGGGCAACACTGAAGCTTTCTTT. It yields the protein CASSLDPGGNTEAFF.

V usage is TRBV15 and J usage is TRBJ1-1, with D hard to call. Germline-derived CDR1 and CDR2 are LNHNV and YYDKDF (reference sequence). V lost 1 base to trimming and J lost 1 base, with 4 bases between them. This CDR3 is 13 amino acids long. The CDR3 here is CATSRGRNTEAFF. The CDR3 coding sequence is TGTGCCACCAGCAGAGGCAGGAACACTGAAGCTTTCTTT.

This chain uses TRBV15 with TRBJ2-1; D remains ambiguous. Germline CDR1 and CDR2: LNHNV and YYDKDF (reference sequence). The CDR3 is 13 residues long. V shed 3 bases and J shed 16 bases, with 19 bases lying between them. CDR3 amino acids: CATSRSPVPMGFF. The CDR3 nucleotides are TGTGCCACCAGCAGGTCCCCCGTCCCCATGGGCTTCTTC.

The chain carries TRBV7-3 and TRBJ2-1; D perhaps matches TRBD1 (6 bases). The CDR3 covers 16 residues. The germline gives CDR1 SGHTA, CDR2 FQGTGA. Deletions cut 0 bases from V and 0 bases from J, with 9 bases between. This chain's CDR3 is CASSLTRDTSYNEQFF. CDR3 bases: TGTGCCAGCAGCTTAACCCGGGACACCTCCTACAATGAGCAGTTCTTC.

This clone appeared once. This chain uses TRBV19 with TRBJ1-4; 7 nucleotides match TRBD1. Germline-derived CDR1 and CDR2 are LNHDA and SQIVND (reference sequence). Unmatched junction bases numbered 18, after V lost 6 bases and J lost 5 bases. The CDR3 extends over 18 amino acids. The CDR3 sequence: CASSDPGYLGQKNEKLFF. In DNA, the CDR3 is TGTGCCAGTAGCGACCCGGGGTACCTGGGACAGAAAAATGAAAAACTGTTTTTT.

V and J are TRBV30 and TRBJ2-3; 14 bases fit TRBD2. Germline CDR1 is GTSNPN and CDR2 is SVGIG (reference sequence). V was clipped by 3 bases and J by 11 bases; unmatched bases: 13. The CDR3 runs to 16 residues. The CDR3 DNA is TGTGCCTGGAGGCACACCGGGACTAGCGGGAGAAAAGAGCAGTATTTT. It encodes CAWRHTGTSGRKEQYF.

The chain has TRBV7-2 and TRBJ2-1, with D possibly TRBD2 on 5 matching bases. From germline, CDR1 is SGHTA and CDR2 FQGNSA. The CDR3 covers 13 residues. V lost 4 bases, J lost 6 bases, and 10 bases lay in between. This CDR3 reads CASSYFSANEQFF. Here the CDR3 DNA reads TGTGCCAGCAGCTATTTTAGCGCCAATGAGCAGTTCTTC.

The chain has TRBV11-2 and TRBJ1-1, with 7 bases lining up with TRBD1. The length of the CDR3 is 14 residues. The V gene end was trimmed by 3 bases and the J gene end by 1 base; junction bases not matched to a gene: 2. Germline CDR1 reads SGHAT; CDR2 reads FQNNGV. The CDR3: CASSLGQQNTEAFF. The CDR3 region has the DNA TGTGCCAGCAGCTTGGGACAGCAGAACACTGAAGCTTTCTTT.

This clone was recorded only once. The chain recombines TRBV27 with TRBJ1-1, with D uncertain. Deletions cut 0 bases from V and 6 bases from J, with 14 bases between. The germline V gene has CDR1 MNHEY and CDR2 SMNVEV (reference sequence). The CDR3 covers 15 residues. Here the CDR3 reads CASSLSAAGGAEAFF. The CDR3 DNA reads as TGTGCCAGCAGTTTATCCGCCGCGGGAGGAGCTGAAGCTTTCTTT.